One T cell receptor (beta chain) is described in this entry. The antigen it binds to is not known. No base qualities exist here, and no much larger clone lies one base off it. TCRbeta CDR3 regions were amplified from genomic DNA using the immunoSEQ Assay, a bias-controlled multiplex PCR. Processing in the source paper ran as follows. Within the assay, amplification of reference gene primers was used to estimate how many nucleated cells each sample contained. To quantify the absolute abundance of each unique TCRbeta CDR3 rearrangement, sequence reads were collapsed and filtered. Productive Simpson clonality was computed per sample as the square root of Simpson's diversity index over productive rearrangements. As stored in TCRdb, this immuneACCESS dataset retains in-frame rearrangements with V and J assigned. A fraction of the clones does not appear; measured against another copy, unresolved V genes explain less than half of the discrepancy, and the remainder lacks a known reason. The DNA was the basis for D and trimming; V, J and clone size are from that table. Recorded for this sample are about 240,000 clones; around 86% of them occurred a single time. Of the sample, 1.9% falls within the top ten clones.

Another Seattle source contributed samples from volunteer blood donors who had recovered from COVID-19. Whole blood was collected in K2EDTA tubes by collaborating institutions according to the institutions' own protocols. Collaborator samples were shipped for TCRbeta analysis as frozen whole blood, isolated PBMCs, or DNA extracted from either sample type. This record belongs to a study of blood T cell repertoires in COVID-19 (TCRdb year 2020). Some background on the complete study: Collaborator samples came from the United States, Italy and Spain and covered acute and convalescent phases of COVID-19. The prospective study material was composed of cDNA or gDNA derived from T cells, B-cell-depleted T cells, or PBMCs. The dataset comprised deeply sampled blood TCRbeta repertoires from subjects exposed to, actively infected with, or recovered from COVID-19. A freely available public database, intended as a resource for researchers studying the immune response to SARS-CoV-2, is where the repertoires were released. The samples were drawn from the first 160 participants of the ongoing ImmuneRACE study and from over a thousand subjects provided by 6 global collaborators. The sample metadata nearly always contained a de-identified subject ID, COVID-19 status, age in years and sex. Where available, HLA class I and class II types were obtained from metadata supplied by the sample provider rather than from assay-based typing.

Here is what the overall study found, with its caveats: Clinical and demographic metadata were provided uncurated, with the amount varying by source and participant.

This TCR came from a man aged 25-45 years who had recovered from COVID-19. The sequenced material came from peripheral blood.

The nucleotides read TGTGCCAGCAGCCCCAGAGGACAGGAGGGGAATGAAAAACTGTTTTTT. Its protein reads: CASSPRGQEGNEKLFF. The chain employs TRBV7-9 and TRBJ1-4; 7 central bases correspond to TRBD1. Spanning cysteine to phenylalanine, the CDR3 consists of 16 amino acids. Just CDR3 DNA is preserved here, 48 bases in frame from base 1. Via the germline V gene (reference sequence), CDR1 is SEHNR and CDR2 FQNEAQ. The germline V and J ends show losses of 5 bases and 5 bases respectively, and no gene match explains 11 bases of the junction.